This T cell receptor (beta chain) derives from a study of blood T cell repertoires in COVID-19. Sequencing was performed with immunoSEQ multiplex PCR; in TCRdb, only in-frame clones are kept and a portion is missing. The top ten hold around 5.3% of the sample, which has 87,000 or so clones, around 87% seen once. The germline V gene has CDR1 MGHRA and CDR2 YSYEKL. CDR3 length: 16 amino acids. Trimming at V came to 0 bases and at J to 3 bases, leaving 8 bases not matched to a gene. The sequenced sample consisted of peripheral blood. This TCR was recovered from a woman aged 80 or older with acute or convalescent COVID-19. The rearrangement links TRBV4-1 to TRBJ2-7, with 7 bases aligning to TRBD2. CDR3 coding DNA: TGCGCCAGCAGCCAAGATCTCGGCGGGGGACTCTACGAGCAGTACTTC. As protein: CASSQDLGGGLYEQYF.